This entry is about one T cell receptor (beta chain). CDR3 length: 13 residues. J was trimmed by 4 bases and V by 6 bases; bases with no gene match: 0. CDR1 is MNHEY, CDR2 SVGAGI, per germline. The protocol was immunoSEQ multiplex PCR, while the TCRdb copy is restricted to in-frame clones and leaves out a portion. This sample carries over 10,000 clones, 70% to 90% of them seen once, and the ten largest clones take about 2.7%. The entry originates in a study of chemoradiotherapy in HPV16-positive cancers. The material was blood, obtained from a patient who underwent chemoradiotherapy. The chain couples TRBV6-5 to TRBJ2-5; 12 bases align to TRBD2. The receptor's source is a human donor with HPV-associated anogenital cancer. As DNA, the CDR3 is TGTGCCAGCAGACTAGCGGGGGGAGAGACCCAGTACTTC. Protein sequence: CASRLAGGETQYF.